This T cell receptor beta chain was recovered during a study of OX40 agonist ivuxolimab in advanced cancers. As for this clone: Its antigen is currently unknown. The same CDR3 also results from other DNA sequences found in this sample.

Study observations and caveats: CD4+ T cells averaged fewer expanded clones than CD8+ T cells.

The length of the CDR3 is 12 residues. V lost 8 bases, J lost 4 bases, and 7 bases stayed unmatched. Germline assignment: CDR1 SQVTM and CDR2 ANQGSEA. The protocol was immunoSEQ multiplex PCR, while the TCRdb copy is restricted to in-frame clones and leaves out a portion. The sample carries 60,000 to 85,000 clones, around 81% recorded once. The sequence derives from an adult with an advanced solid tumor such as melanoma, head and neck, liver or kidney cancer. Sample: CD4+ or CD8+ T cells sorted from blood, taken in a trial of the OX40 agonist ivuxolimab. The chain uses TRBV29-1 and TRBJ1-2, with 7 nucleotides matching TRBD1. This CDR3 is CSYETGSYGYTF. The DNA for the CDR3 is TGCAGCTATGAGACAGGGTCCTATGGCTACACCTTC.